Each of the 5 T cell receptor beta chains below was sequenced from the same sample in a study of Ad26.COV2.S vaccination and SARS-CoV-2 variants. Here immunoSEQ multiplex PCR was the method, and the copy in TCRdb shows in-frame clones only, minus some. The sample records about 350,000 clones, 88% being singletons. Treatment noted: approximately 18 received Ad26.COV2.S at low or high dose, single or two shots; 5 received placebo; per-sample allocation not given. Samples came from day 63 after the first vaccine or placebo injection. Sequences were derived from peripheral blood, sampled in a trial of Ad26.COV2.S vaccine versus placebo. The receptors derive from a person between 18 and 65 years old who received the Ad26.COV2.S COVID-19 vaccine or a placebo.

The CDR3 region is CASSQFWRIRPRETQYF. The CDR3 region has the DNA TGCGCCAGCAGCCAATTCTGGCGAATACGCCCGAGGGAGACCCAGTACTTC. The chain employs TRBV4-1 and TRBJ2-5; D is unresolved. The CDR3 consists of 17 residues. From germline, CDR1 is MGHRA and CDR2 YSYEKL. V was clipped by 2 bases and J by 5 bases, with 21 bases between them.

The V and J genes are TRBV11-3 and TRBJ2-2, with D unclear. The CDR3 spans 12 residues. Trimming stripped 0 bases from V and 7 bases from J, with 3 bases between. Germline V lookup: CDR1 SGHNT, CDR2 YENEEA. The CDR3 DNA reads TGTGCCAGCAGCTTAGAAGGCGGGGAGCTGTTTTTT. Amino acid sequence: CASSLEGGELFF.

The chain employs TRBV3-1 (or the pseudogene TRBV3-2) and TRBJ1-4, with D unclear. V was shortened by 4 bases and J by 7 bases, with 7 bases between the two germline ends. This CDR3 is built from 12 residues. CDR1 is LGHDT, CDR2 YNNKEL, per germline (reference sequence). The CDR3 is CASSLALEKLFF. The DNA of the CDR3 is TGTGCCAGCAGCCTAGCCCTTGAAAAACTGTTTTTT.

The gene calls are TRBV19 and TRBJ1-4, with 7 bases lining up with TRBD1. This CDR3 comprises 15 residues. The germline V gene has CDR1 LNHDA and CDR2 SQIVND (reference sequence). The V and J ends lost 6 bases and 5 bases, in that order; junction bases with no gene match: 9. CDR3 DNA: TGTGCCAGTAGGGGGACAGAGGGGGTGAATGAAAAACTGTTTTTT. It yields the protein CASRGTEGVNEKLFF.

J is TRBJ1-5 and V is TRBV30; possibly TRBD1 for D (5 bases). Germline lookup yields CDR1 GTSNPN and CDR2 SVGIG (reference sequence). Between the trimmed V and J ends, which lost 3 bases and 0 bases, there was a span of 18 bases. This CDR3 has 17 amino acids. The CDR3 DNA reads as TGTGCCTGGAGCTCCGGGACGGAGGATTATAGCAATCAGCCCCAGCATTTT. The encoded protein is CAWSSGTEDYSNQPQHF.